Listed below are T cell receptor beta chains from one sample, sequenced in a study of blood T cell repertoires in COVID-19. Profiling relied on immunoSEQ multiplex PCR, and the TCRdb table lists in-frame clones only, not all of them. The sample consists of 250,000 or so clones, more than 85% of them appearing once. The sequenced sample was peripheral blood. The receptors here all came from a woman aged 60 to 75 with COVID-19, enrolled during active disease. CDR3s include the opening cysteine and the closing phenylalanine or tryptophan. Fields, in order: V gene, clone size, D gene, J gene, CDR3 protein, CDR3 DNA. D genes are given only for firm matches. The size field is filled for only some rows; it gives once, few, many or a size class.

v_call: TRBV6-1; clone_size: once; d_call: TRBD1; j_call: TRBJ1-2; cdr3_aa: CASSALQGQGRYGYTF; cdr3_nt: TGTGCCAGCAGTGCCCTTCAAGGACAGGGCAGGTATGGCTACACCTTC
v_call: TRBV5-4; clone_size: .; d_call: .; j_call: TRBJ2-7; cdr3_aa: CASSLGPEDYYEQYF; cdr3_nt: TGTGCCAGCAGCTTGGGGCCAGAGGACTACTACGAGCAGTACTTC
v_call: TRBV28; clone_size: .; d_call: TRBD1; j_call: TRBJ1-1; cdr3_aa: CASSSQRTGGWFEAFF; cdr3_nt: TGTGCCAGCAGTTCACAACGGACAGGGGGCTGGTTTGAAGCTTTCTTT
v_call: TRBV28; clone_size: .; d_call: .; j_call: TRBJ1-2; cdr3_aa: CASSLVRQGPGGYTF; cdr3_nt: TGTGCCAGCAGTTTAGTTCGGCAGGGGCCGGGGGGCTACACCTTC
v_call: TRBV4-3; clone_size: .; d_call: TRBD2; j_call: TRBJ2-1; cdr3_aa: CASSTSGGSYNEQFF; cdr3_nt: TGCGCCAGCAGCACTAGCGGGGGCTCCTACAATGAGCAGTTCTTC
v_call: TRBV7-9; clone_size: .; d_call: .; j_call: TRBJ2-7; cdr3_aa: CASSLTAGPQKQYF; cdr3_nt: TGTGCCAGCAGCTTAACGGCGGGACCCCAAAAGCAGTACTTC
v_call: TRBV19; clone_size: .; d_call: TRBD2; j_call: TRBJ2-2; cdr3_aa: CASRRREGRSGELFF; cdr3_nt: TGTGCCAGTAGGAGACGGGAGGGCCGGAGCGGGGAGCTGTTTTTT
v_call: TRBV6-5; clone_size: .; d_call: .; j_call: TRBJ2-3; cdr3_aa: CASSRGTDTDTQYF; cdr3_nt: TGTGCCAGCAGTCGCGGGACAGACACAGATACGCAGTATTTT
v_call: TRBV2; clone_size: few; d_call: .; j_call: TRBJ2-2; cdr3_aa: CASSVINTGELFF; cdr3_nt: TGTGCCAGCAGTGTAATCAACACCGGGGAGCTGTTTTTT
v_call: TRBV5-1; clone_size: .; d_call: TRBD2; j_call: TRBJ2-7; cdr3_aa: CASSVNSGRIYEQYF; cdr3_nt: TGCGCCAGCAGCGTGAATAGCGGGAGAATATACGAGCAGTACTTC
v_call: TRBV29-1; clone_size: few; d_call: .; j_call: TRBJ2-7; cdr3_aa: CSVDGGGIEQYF; cdr3_nt: TGCAGCGTTGACGGAGGCGGGATCGAGCAGTACTTC
v_call: TRBV25-1; clone_size: .; d_call: TRBD1; j_call: TRBJ2-7; cdr3_aa: CASRGQGISYEQYF; cdr3_nt: TGTGCCAGCAGGGGACAGGGAATCAGCTACGAGCAGTACTTC
v_call: TRBV19; clone_size: .; d_call: TRBD2; j_call: TRBJ2-5; cdr3_aa: CASKGTSGGTETQYF; cdr3_nt: TGTGCCAGTAAGGGCACTAGCGGGGGGACGGAGACCCAGTACTTC
v_call: TRBV3-1/TRBV3-2; clone_size: .; d_call: TRBD1; j_call: TRBJ2-7; cdr3_aa: CASSRWTGLSDEQYF; cdr3_nt: TGTGCCAGCAGCCGCTGGACAGGGCTTAGCGACGAGCAGTACTTC
v_call: TRBV10-3; clone_size: .; d_call: .; j_call: TRBJ1-6; cdr3_aa: CAIGLRRGSPLHF; cdr3_nt: TGTGCCATCGGCCTCAGGCGTGGTTCACCCCTCCACTTT
v_call: TRBV19; clone_size: .; d_call: .; j_call: TRBJ2-4; cdr3_aa: CASSPGGGNMEYF; cdr3_nt: TGTGCCAGTAGCCCGGGGGGCGGAAACATGGAGTACTTC
v_call: TRBV5-1; clone_size: once; d_call: .; j_call: TRBJ1-4; cdr3_aa: CASSRMFGTNEKLFF; cdr3_nt: TGCGCCAGCAGCCGAATGTTTGGGACAAATGAAAAACTGTTTTTT
v_call: TRBV29-1; clone_size: .; d_call: TRBD1; j_call: TRBJ1-4; cdr3_aa: CSGGQPNEKLFF; cdr3_nt: TGCAGCGGGGGACAGCCTAATGAAAAACTGTTTTTT
v_call: TRBV29-1; clone_size: .; d_call: TRBD1; j_call: TRBJ2-7; cdr3_aa: CSVTHGQGPTYEQYF; cdr3_nt: TGCAGCGTGACGCACGGACAGGGTCCGACCTACGAGCAGTACTTC
v_call: TRBV27; clone_size: .; d_call: .; j_call: TRBJ1-1; cdr3_aa: CASSSRGNTEAFF; cdr3_nt: TGTGCCAGCAGTTCTAGGGGGAACACTGAAGCTTTCTTT
v_call: TRBV27; clone_size: .; d_call: TRBD2; j_call: TRBJ2-3; cdr3_aa: CASRPPRTSGGDTQYF; cdr3_nt: TGTGCCAGCAGACCACCGCGGACTAGCGGGGGAGATACGCAGTATTTT
v_call: TRBV10-3; clone_size: .; d_call: .; j_call: TRBJ2-5; cdr3_aa: CAISEQVLGTQYF; cdr3_nt: TGTGCCATCAGTGAGCAGGTCTTGGGGACCCAGTACTTC
v_call: TRBV30; clone_size: .; d_call: .; j_call: TRBJ1-2; cdr3_aa: CAKDRDYYGYTF; cdr3_nt: TGTGCCAAGGACAGAGACTACTATGGCTACACCTTC
v_call: TRBV7-9; clone_size: .; d_call: TRBD2; j_call: TRBJ2-1; cdr3_aa: CASSLTSGAYNEQFF; cdr3_nt: TGTGCCAGCAGCTTAACTAGCGGGGCCTACAATGAGCAGTTCTTC
v_call: TRBV27; clone_size: .; d_call: .; j_call: TRBJ1-3; cdr3_aa: CASSPLSRTLSGNTIYF; cdr3_nt: TGTGCCAGCAGCCCCCTCTCCCGAACTCTCTCTGGAAACACCATATATTTT
v_call: TRBV7-3; clone_size: .; d_call: .; j_call: TRBJ2-1; cdr3_aa: CASSLLGHEQFF; cdr3_nt: TGTGCCAGCAGCTTACTTGGGCATGAGCAGTTCTTC
v_call: TRBV3-1/TRBV3-2; clone_size: .; d_call: .; j_call: TRBJ1-1; cdr3_aa: CASSQDLQGTEAFF; cdr3_nt: TGTGCCAGCAGCCAAGATTTGCAGGGGACTGAAGCTTTCTTT
v_call: TRBV28; clone_size: .; d_call: TRBD1; j_call: TRBJ1-2; cdr3_aa: CASSLGQGKGYGYTF; cdr3_nt: TGTGCCAGCAGTCTCGGACAGGGGAAGGGCTATGGCTACACCTTC
v_call: TRBV29-1; clone_size: .; d_call: TRBD1; j_call: TRBJ2-1; cdr3_aa: CSARDRHSLNEQFF; cdr3_nt: TGCAGCGCCCGGGACAGGCACAGCTTAAATGAGCAGTTCTTC
v_call: TRBV13; clone_size: .; d_call: TRBD2; j_call: TRBJ2-7; cdr3_aa: CASSWASSGSYEQYF; cdr3_nt: TGTGCCAGCAGTTGGGCGTCTAGCGGGAGCTACGAGCAGTACTTC
v_call: TRBV7-8; clone_size: .; d_call: TRBD1; j_call: TRBJ2-1; cdr3_aa: CASSSNGQGVSNEQFF; cdr3_nt: TGTGCCAGCAGCTCGAATGGACAGGGAGTTTCTAATGAGCAGTTCTTC
v_call: TRBV7-2; clone_size: .; d_call: TRBD1; j_call: TRBJ1-1; cdr3_aa: CASSGQVNSLEAFF; cdr3_nt: TGTGCCAGCAGCGGACAGGTGAATAGCCTTGAAGCTTTCTTT
v_call: TRBV7-9; clone_size: .; d_call: TRBD1; j_call: TRBJ2-1; cdr3_aa: CASGGQGAGSYEQFF; cdr3_nt: TGTGCCAGCGGGGGACAGGGCGCCGGGTCGTATGAGCAGTTCTTC
v_call: TRBV5-4; clone_size: .; d_call: TRBD2; j_call: TRBJ2-7; cdr3_aa: CASSRGLAGTTYEQYF; cdr3_nt: TGTGCCAGCAGCCGGGGACTAGCGGGTACGACCTACGAGCAGTACTTC
v_call: TRBV5-8; clone_size: .; d_call: TRBD1; j_call: TRBJ2-7; cdr3_aa: CASSLTRDRGHEQYF; cdr3_nt: TGTGCCAGCAGCCTAACTCGGGACAGGGGGCACGAGCAGTACTTC
v_call: TRBV28; clone_size: .; d_call: .; j_call: TRBJ1-1; cdr3_aa: CASSPPRSAGWLNTEAFF; cdr3_nt: TGTGCCAGCAGTCCTCCCCGATCAGCGGGCTGGTTGAACACTGAAGCTTTCTTT
v_call: TRBV6-5; clone_size: .; d_call: .; j_call: TRBJ2-6; cdr3_aa: CASSPGANVLTF; cdr3_nt: TGTGCCAGCTCTCCTGGGGCCAACGTCCTGACTTTC
v_call: TRBV19; clone_size: .; d_call: .; j_call: TRBJ2-5; cdr3_aa: CASSTMGHHQETQYF; cdr3_nt: TGTGCCAGTAGCACAATGGGACACCACCAAGAGACCCAGTACTTC
v_call: TRBV28; clone_size: .; d_call: TRBD2; j_call: TRBJ2-3; cdr3_aa: CASSPLLAGVDTQYF; cdr3_nt: TGTGCCAGCAGCCCCCTACTAGCGGGAGTGGATACGCAGTATTTT
v_call: TRBV5-1; clone_size: few; d_call: TRBD1; j_call: TRBJ2-6; cdr3_aa: CASSKAGTGGIAGANVLTF; cdr3_nt: TGCGCCAGCAGCAAGGCCGGGACAGGGGGCATTGCCGGGGCCAACGTCCTGACTTTC
v_call: TRBV29-1; clone_size: .; d_call: TRBD1; j_call: TRBJ1-4; cdr3_aa: CSVEDYRTGGVNEKLFF; cdr3_nt: TGCAGCGTTGAAGATTATCGGACAGGGGGCGTCAATGAAAAACTGTTTTTT
v_call: TRBV12-3/TRBV12-4; clone_size: .; d_call: .; j_call: TRBJ1-1; cdr3_aa: CASSFELNTEAFF; cdr3_nt: TGTGCCAGCAGTTTTGAACTAAACACTGAAGCTTTCTTT
v_call: TRBV4-2; clone_size: few; d_call: .; j_call: TRBJ2-7; cdr3_aa: CASSQAGSPEQYF; cdr3_nt: TGTGCCAGCAGCCAAGCGGGTTCGCCCGAGCAGTACTTC
v_call: TRBV10-3; clone_size: .; d_call: TRBD1; j_call: TRBJ1-1; cdr3_aa: CAISEGGNPEAFF; cdr3_nt: TGTGCCATCAGTGAAGGGGGCAACCCTGAAGCTTTCTTT
v_call: TRBV6-1; clone_size: few; d_call: TRBD1; j_call: TRBJ2-1; cdr3_aa: CASSGHRDRGYNEQFF; cdr3_nt: TGTGCCAGCAGTGGGCACCGGGACAGGGGATACAATGAGCAGTTCTTC
v_call: TRBV4-2; clone_size: .; d_call: TRBD1; j_call: TRBJ1-1; cdr3_aa: CASSRGQGGWLEAFF; cdr3_nt: TGTGCCAGCAGCCGAGGACAGGGCGGGTGGTTGGAAGCTTTCTTT
v_call: TRBV3-1/TRBV3-2; clone_size: .; d_call: .; j_call: TRBJ1-6; cdr3_aa: CASSLGHLGNSPLHF; cdr3_nt: TGTGCCAGCAGCCTCGGACACCTGGGGAATTCACCCCTCCACTTT
v_call: TRBV27; clone_size: .; d_call: TRBD1; j_call: TRBJ2-7; cdr3_aa: CASSSLTGSYEQYF; cdr3_nt: TGTGCCAGCAGTTCCCTGACAGGGTCCTACGAGCAGTACTTC
v_call: TRBV6-1; clone_size: .; d_call: .; j_call: TRBJ2-6; cdr3_aa: CASSGDSRGGISGANVLTF; cdr3_nt: TGTGCCAGCAGTGGTGACTCCCGTGGCGGGATCTCTGGGGCCAACGTCCTGACTTTC
v_call: TRBV15; clone_size: once; d_call: .; j_call: TRBJ1-1; cdr3_aa: CATSRDSRAAEAFF; cdr3_nt: TGTGCCACCAGCAGAGATAGCAGGGCCGCTGAAGCTTTCTTT
v_call: TRBV4-1; clone_size: .; d_call: TRBD1; j_call: TRBJ1-6; cdr3_aa: CASSDRVRGNPLHF; cdr3_nt: TGCGCCAGCAGCGACAGGGTAAGGGGAAATCCCCTCCACTTT
v_call: TRBV18; clone_size: .; d_call: TRBD1; j_call: TRBJ2-1; cdr3_aa: CASRGTGEAYNEQFF; cdr3_nt: TGTGCCAGCAGGGGGACAGGGGAGGCCTACAATGAGCAGTTCTTC
v_call: TRBV28; clone_size: .; d_call: TRBD1; j_call: TRBJ2-2; cdr3_aa: CASSLRYRGTGELFF; cdr3_nt: TGTGCCAGCAGTTTAAGGTACAGGGGCACCGGGGAGCTGTTTTTT
v_call: TRBV20-1; clone_size: .; d_call: .; j_call: TRBJ1-5; cdr3_aa: CSASNGVGQPQHF; cdr3_nt: TGCAGTGCTAGTAACGGCGTCGGGCAGCCCCAGCATTTT
v_call: TRBV6-5; clone_size: few; d_call: TRBD1; j_call: TRBJ2-7; cdr3_aa: CASRGWQGAGEQYF; cdr3_nt: TGTGCCAGCAGAGGGTGGCAGGGGGCCGGCGAGCAGTACTTC
v_call: TRBV2; clone_size: once; d_call: .; j_call: TRBJ1-4; cdr3_aa: CASTTAYTSSEKLFF; cdr3_nt: TGTGCCAGCACTACCGCCTATACTTCGAGTGAAAAACTGTTTTTT
v_call: TRBV7-3; clone_size: .; d_call: .; j_call: TRBJ2-5; cdr3_aa: CASSLGRGARTQYF; cdr3_nt: TGTGCCAGCAGCTTAGGCCGGGGGGCGCGGACCCAGTACTTC
v_call: TRBV28; clone_size: .; d_call: TRBD1; j_call: TRBJ1-2; cdr3_aa: CASSPGTGGRGYTF; cdr3_nt: TGTGCCAGCAGCCCCGGGACAGGCGGTCGGGGCTACACCTTC